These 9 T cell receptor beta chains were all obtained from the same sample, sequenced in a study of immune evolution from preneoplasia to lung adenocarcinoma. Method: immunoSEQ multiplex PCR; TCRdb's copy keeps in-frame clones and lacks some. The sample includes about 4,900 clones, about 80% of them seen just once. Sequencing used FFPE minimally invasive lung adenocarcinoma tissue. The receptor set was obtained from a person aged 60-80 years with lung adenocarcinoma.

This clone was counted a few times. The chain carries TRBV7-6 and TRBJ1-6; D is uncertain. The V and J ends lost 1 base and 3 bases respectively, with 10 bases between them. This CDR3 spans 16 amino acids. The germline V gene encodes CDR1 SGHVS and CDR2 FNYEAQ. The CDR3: CASSLEVGDYNSPLHF. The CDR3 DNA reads TGTGCCAGCAGCTTAGAAGTGGGCGACTATAATTCACCCCTCCACTTT.

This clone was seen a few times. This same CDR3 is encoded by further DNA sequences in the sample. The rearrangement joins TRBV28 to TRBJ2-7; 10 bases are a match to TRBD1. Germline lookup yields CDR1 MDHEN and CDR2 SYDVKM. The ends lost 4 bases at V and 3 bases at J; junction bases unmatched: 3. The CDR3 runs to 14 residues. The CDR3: CASSSGQGVYEQYF. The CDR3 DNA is TGTGCCAGCAGTTCTGGACAGGGGGTCTACGAGCAGTACTTC.

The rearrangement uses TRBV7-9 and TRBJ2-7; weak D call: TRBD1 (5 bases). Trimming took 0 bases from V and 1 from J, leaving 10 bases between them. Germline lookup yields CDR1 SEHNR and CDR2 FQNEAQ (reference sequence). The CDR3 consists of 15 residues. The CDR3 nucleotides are TGTGCCAGCAGCTTAGCGGCAGGGCGATCCTACGAGCAGTACTTC. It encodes CASSLAAGRSYEQYF.

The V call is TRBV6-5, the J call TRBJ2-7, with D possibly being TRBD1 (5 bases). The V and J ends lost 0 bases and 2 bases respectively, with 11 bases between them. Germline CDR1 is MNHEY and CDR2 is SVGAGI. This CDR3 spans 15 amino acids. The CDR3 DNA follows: TGTGCCAGCAGTTACTCGTTCGGCAGGGCCTACGAGCAGTACTTC. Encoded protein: CASSYSFGRAYEQYF.

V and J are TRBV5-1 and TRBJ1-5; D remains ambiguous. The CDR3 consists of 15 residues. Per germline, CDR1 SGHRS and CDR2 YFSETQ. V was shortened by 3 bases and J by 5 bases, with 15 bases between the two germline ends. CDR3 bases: TGCGCCAGCAGCTCGTCCGGGTTGCGCGATCAGCCCCAGCATTTT. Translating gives CASSSSGLRDQPQHF.

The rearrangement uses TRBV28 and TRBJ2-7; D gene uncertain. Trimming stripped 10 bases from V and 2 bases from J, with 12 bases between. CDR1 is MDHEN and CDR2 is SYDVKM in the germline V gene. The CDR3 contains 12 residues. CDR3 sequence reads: CATLDGTYEQYF. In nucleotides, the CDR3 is TGTGCCACCCTGGACGGTACCTACGAGCAGTACTTC.

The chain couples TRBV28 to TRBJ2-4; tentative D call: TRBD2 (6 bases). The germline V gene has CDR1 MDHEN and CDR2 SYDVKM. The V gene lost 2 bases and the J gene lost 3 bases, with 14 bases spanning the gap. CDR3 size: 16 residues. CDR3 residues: CASSLEMGGGKNIQYF. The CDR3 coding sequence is TGTGCCAGCAGTTTAGAAATGGGGGGAGGCAAAAACATTCAGTACTTC. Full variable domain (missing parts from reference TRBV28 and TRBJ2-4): DVKVTQSSRYLVKRTGEKVFLECVQDMDHENMFWYRQDPGLGLRLIYFSYDVKMKEKGDIPEGYSVSREKKERFSLILESASTNQTSMYLCASSLEMGGGKNIQYFGAGTRLSVL.

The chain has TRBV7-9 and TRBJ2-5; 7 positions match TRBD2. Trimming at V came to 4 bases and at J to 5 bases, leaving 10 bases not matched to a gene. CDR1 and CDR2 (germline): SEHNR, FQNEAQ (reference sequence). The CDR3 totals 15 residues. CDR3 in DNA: TGTGCCAGCAGCTCGAGCCAGGGAGGGTGGGAGACCCAGTACTTC. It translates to CASSSSQGGWETQYF.

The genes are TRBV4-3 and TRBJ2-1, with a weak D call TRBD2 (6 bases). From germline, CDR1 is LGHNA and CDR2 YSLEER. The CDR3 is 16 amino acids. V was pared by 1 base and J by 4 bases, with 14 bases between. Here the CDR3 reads CASSQVEGPRYNEQFF. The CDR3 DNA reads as TGCGCCAGCAGCCAAGTGGAGGGGCCCAGATACAATGAGCAGTTCTTC.